What follows describes a single TCR beta chain. Its antigen is unidentified. The sample originates from a study of T cell responses to AZD1222 COVID-19 vaccine. General observations from the study: The study sampled repertoires only after the peak T cell response. Reportedly, nearly half the spike-specific TCRs target unmutated variant regions.

Germline V gene sequence: CDR1 SGDLS, CDR2 YYNGEE. The CDR3 consists of 16 residues. J lost 5 bases, V lost 0 bases, and 9 bases had no gene match. Using immunoSEQ multiplex PCR, the repertoire was profiled, and TCRdb retains in-frame clones only, with some absent. The table records approximately 140,000 clones, approximately 94% of them present only once. This chain joins TRBV9 and TRBJ2-5; 8 bases line up with TRBD1. This receptor was identified in an adult in good health. Material: peripheral blood, obtained on day 0 of AZD1222 vaccination. The CDR3 coding sequence is TGTGCCAGCAGCGTAGCGTCAGGGGGCTTAGGTGAGACCCAGTACTTC. Its protein is CASSVASGGLGETQYF. Supplemented by reference TRBV9 and TRBJ2-5, the full variable domain reads DSGVTQTPKHLITATGQRVTLRCSPRSGDLSVYWYQQSLDQGLQFLIQYYNGEERAKGNILERFSAQQFPDLHSELNLSSLELGDSALYFCASSVASGGLGETQYFGPGTRLLVL.